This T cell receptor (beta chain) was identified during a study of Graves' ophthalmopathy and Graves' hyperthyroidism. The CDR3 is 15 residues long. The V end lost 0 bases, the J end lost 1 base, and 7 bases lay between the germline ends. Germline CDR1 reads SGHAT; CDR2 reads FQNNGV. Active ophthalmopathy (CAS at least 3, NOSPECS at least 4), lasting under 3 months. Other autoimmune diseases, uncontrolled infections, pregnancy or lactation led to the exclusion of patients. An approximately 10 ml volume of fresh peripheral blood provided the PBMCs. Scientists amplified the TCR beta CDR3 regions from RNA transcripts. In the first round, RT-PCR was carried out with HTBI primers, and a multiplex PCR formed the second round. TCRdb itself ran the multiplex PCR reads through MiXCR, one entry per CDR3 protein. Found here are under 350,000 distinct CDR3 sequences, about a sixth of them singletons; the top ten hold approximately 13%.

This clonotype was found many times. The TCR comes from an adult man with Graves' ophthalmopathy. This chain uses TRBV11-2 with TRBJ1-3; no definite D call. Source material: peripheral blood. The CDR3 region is CASSLEMGSGNTIYF. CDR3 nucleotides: TGTGCCAGCAGCTTAGAAATGGGGTCTGGAAACACCATATATTTT.